The source of this TCR gamma chain is a study of gamma-delta chains in newborns, infants, children. This clone was observed a handful of times. The junction departs from germline at one end; a sequencing error may be responsible. TCRdb reapplied CATT to the reads. The data show over a thousand gamma-chain clones, 3% to 4% seen once. Germline values: CDR1 GITISATS, CDR2 ISYDGTV (reference sequence). The CDR3 extends over 17 amino acids. Sequenced sample: blood. The receptor was derived from a child who was a newborn, infant or young child, either healthy, febrile or measles-vaccinated (not recorded which). V usage is TRGV9 and J usage is TRGJP. CDR3 protein: CALWETAGELGKKIEVF. CDR3 in DNA: TGTGCCTTGTGGGAGACTGCCGGAGAGTTGGGCAAAAAAATCGAGGTATTT.